This TCR beta chain was sequenced for a study of molecular identifiers for immune sequencing clone quantification. Study-wide context: In replicates, RNA from about 21,000 or 97,000 naive CD8 cells was divided five ways and four parts were sequenced. Study outcomes and limitations: Whereas clones above 20 RNA copies held under 1% of naive-cell molecules, they held over 97% of effector molecules.

The CDR3 is 15 amino acids. V shed 2 bases and J shed 1 base, with 12 bases lying between them. The germline V gene has CDR1 MNHEY and CDR2 SMNVEV (reference sequence). Naive CD8 T cells were FACS-sorted by CD8+CD4-CCR7+CD45RA+ markers. Of note for this clonotype: The target antigen is unknown.

Previously described methods and listed TCR primers were employed for the bulk TCR libraries. TCRdb reprocessed the PCR reads with MiXCR, giving one entry per CDR3 protein. The data contain about 640,000 distinct CDR3 sequences, 15% to 20% of them singletons. This chain uses TRBV27 with TRBJ2-7, with D perhaps matching TRBD1 (6 bases). Material: naive CD8+ T cells from blood, with Jurkat cell RNA spiked in. The sample's subset: FACS-sorted CD8+CD4-CCR7+CD45RA+ naive T cells. This TCR came from a human donor in good health. Some libraries in this study had Jurkat cell RNA spiked in. CDR3 loop: CASSLVGTQSYEQYF. For the CDR3, the DNA is TGTGCCAGCAGTTTAGTCGGGACACAATCCTACGAGCAGTACTTC.